This T cell receptor (beta chain) originates from a study of blood T cells in healthy people across ages (dated by TCRdb to between 2014 and 2017). Background on the whole study: In model experiments, roughly one uniquely barcoded TCR beta cDNA molecule per two T cells was captured by template switching. The study measured age-related changes in TCR beta repertoire diversity using deep sequencing normalized with unique cDNA molecular identifiers. The donors were split into four age groups: young (average roughly 15 years), middle-aged (nearly 40), aged (more than 60) and long-lived (approximately 89). To avoid experimental bias, donors of different ages were randomly spread across the sequencing lanes. Using the same blood draw, the study looked at two additional independent replicas of 1 million unique cDNA reads for two donors, one aged 18 to 30 and the other aged 80 or older. Findings and caveats that apply to the study as a whole: Estimates of total diversity based on one million sequenced T cells were considered lower bounds and underestimates. There was a strong correlation between observed TCR beta diversity and the percentage of naive T cells measured by flow cytometry. Observed TCR beta diversity per million T cells fell roughly linearly with age, and a significant reduction was already apparent by age about 38. The long-lived group showed more naive CD4+ T cells, fewer expanded clones and increased TCR diversity than the aged group, suggesting age selection. Because profiling used bulk unsorted PBMCs, naive and antigen-experienced compartments could not be compared conclusively. Because donor CMV infection status was unknown, age-related changes in expanded clonotypes were potentially confounded.

This clonotype was detected ten times or more. This clone's antigen is unknown. The input lacks base qualities; no much larger clone sits a single base away. Library prep was done by 5' RACE. Reads for this sample came from an Illumina HiSeq 2500. The second PCR ran for roughly 7 to 11 cycles and used a J-beta primer mix along with a sample-barcoded 5' primer. A template-switch 5' adaptor carrying 12 random nucleotides introduced a unique molecular identifier onto each TCR beta cDNA molecule. Each sample yielded at least 2.5 million CDR3-containing paired-end reads. First-strand cDNA synthesis was performed from all RNA using the Mint cDNA synthesis kit, with priming by a TRBC-specific oligonucleotide. All cDNA was treated with uracil-DNA glycosylase and then went through a first 18-cycle PCR with the universal primers M1SS and BC2_uni_R. The study's own analysis went as follows. Normalization of each sample was performed by random selection of 1 million high-quality reads, each carrying a distinct molecular identifier. Reads with shared molecular identifiers were discarded instead of being binned into consensus sequences. CDR3 identification, clonotype clustering and error correction used MiTCR with a Q25 quality threshold and the strictest error-elimination algorithm. A nonparametric unseen species model with Euler transformation was used to estimate a lower bound on total TCR beta diversity. Through fastp at Q25 and MiXCR, TCRdb rebuilt clones from the public reads, retaining in-frame beta chains. Each record represents a unique CDR3 protein, reported with the most common genes and DNA among its rows. None of the V and J calls come from the authors' own analysis; TCRdb made them. This sample lists 1.5 million to 2 million distinct CDR3 sequences; about 31% were detected once. In total, the top ten clones hold approximately 10% of the sample.

The V end loses 5 bases and the J end loses 3 bases, and a stretch of 8 bases separates them. Based on the germline V gene, the CDR1 and CDR2 sequences are MNHEY and SVGEGT. CDR3 length: 13 amino acids, cysteine to phenylalanine. The retained sequence is limited to the CDR3, 39 bases, with the frame set at the first base. The approximately 40 donors, aged roughly 6 to 95 years, were systemically healthy Caucasian individuals from Russia. Ten milliliters of peripheral blood were drawn from each donor into EDTA-treated Vacutainer tubes. Ficoll-Paque density-gradient centrifugation was used to isolate PBMCs, with at least 6.5 million per sample. Trizol reagent was used to extract total RNA from the PBMCs, yielding at least 5.5 micrograms per sample. The percentages of naive CD45RAhigh/CD27high T cells were determined by flow cytometry on a PBMC aliquot from every donor.

Material: blood. Recombination connected TRBV6-2 or TRBV6-3 to TRBJ2-1; tentative D gene TRBD1, with 5 bases matching. This TCR came from a young woman in good health. The sequence in DNA is TGTGCCAGCAGTCGTGACAGCTACAATGAGCAGTTCTTC. Its coded protein is CASSRDSYNEQFF.